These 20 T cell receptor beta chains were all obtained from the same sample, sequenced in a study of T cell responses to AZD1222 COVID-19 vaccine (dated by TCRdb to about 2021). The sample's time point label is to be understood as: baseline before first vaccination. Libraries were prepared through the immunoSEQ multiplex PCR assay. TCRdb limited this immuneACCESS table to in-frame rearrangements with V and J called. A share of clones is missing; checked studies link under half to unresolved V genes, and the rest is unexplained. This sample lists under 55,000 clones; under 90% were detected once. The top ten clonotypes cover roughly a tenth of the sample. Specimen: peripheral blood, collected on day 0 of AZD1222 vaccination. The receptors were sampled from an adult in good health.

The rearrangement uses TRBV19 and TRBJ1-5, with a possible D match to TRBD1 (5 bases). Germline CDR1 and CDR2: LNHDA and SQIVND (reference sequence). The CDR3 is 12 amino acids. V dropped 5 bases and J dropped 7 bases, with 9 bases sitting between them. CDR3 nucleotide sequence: TGTGCCAGTAGTGAGGGGTTACAGCCCCAGCATTTT. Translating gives CASSEGLQPQHF.

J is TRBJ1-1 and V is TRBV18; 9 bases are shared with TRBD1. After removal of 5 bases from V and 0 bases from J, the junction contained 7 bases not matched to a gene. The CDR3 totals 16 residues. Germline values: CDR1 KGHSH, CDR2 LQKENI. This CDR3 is CASSFSGTGLNTEAFF. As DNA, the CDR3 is TGTGCCAGCTCATTCTCCGGGACAGGGTTGAACACTGAAGCTTTCTTT.

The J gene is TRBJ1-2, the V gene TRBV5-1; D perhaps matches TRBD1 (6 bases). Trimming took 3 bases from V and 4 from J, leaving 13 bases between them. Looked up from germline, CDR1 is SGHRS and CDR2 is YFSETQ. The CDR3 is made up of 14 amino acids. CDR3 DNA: TGCGCCAGCAGCTACCAACAGGGAAGCTATGGCTACACCTTC. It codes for CASSYQQGSYGYTF.

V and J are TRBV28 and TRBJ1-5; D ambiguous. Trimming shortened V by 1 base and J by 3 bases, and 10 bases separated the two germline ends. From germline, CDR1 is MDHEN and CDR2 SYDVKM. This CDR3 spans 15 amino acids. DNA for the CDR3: TGTGCCAGCAGTTTATCTGGGTGGGACAATCAGCCCCAGCATTTT. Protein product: CASSLSGWDNQPQHF.

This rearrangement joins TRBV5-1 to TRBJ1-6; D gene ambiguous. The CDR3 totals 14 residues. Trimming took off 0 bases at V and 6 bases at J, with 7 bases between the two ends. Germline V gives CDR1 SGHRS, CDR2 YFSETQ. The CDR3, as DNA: TGCGCCAGCAGCTTGGGGGCGGGTAATTCACCCCTCCACTTT. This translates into CASSLGAGNSPLHF. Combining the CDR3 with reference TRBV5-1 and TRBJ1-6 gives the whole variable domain KAGVTQTPRYLIKTRGQQVTLSCSPISGHRSVSWYQQTPGQGLQFLFEYFSETQRNKGNFPGRFSGRQFSNSRSEMNVSTLELGDSALYLCASSLGAGNSPLHFGNGTRLTVT.

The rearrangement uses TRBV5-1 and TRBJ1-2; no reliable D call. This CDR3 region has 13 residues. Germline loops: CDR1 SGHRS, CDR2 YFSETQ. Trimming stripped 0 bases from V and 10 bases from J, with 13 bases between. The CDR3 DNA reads TGCGCCAGCAGCTTGGACCCAACCATTGACTACACCTTC. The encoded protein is CASSLDPTIDYTF.

CDR3 bases: TGTGCCAGCAGCCAAGATACAGGCGCTTTCTTT. Residues: CASSQDTGAFF. The rearrangement joins TRBV4-2 to TRBJ1-1; tentatively, D is TRBD1 (5 bases). The CDR3 contains 11 residues. The V gene's germline CDR1 is LGHNA and CDR2 YNFKEQ. Trimming pared 0 bases from V and 11 bases from J, leaving 7 bases between.

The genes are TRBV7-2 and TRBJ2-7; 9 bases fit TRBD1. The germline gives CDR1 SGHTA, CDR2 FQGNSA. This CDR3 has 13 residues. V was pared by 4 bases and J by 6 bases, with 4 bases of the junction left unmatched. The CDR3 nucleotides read TGTGCCAGCAGCTGGGACAGGGCGGGCGAGCAGTACTTC. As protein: CASSWDRAGEQYF.

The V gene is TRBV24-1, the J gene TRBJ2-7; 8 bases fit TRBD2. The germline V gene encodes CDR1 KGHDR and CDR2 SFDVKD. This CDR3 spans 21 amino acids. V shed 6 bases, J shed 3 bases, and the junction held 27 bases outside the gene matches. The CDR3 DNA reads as TGTGCCACCAGTAACCCCGTCGAGGGGCGGGGGGAGCCGAGTAACTTCTACGAGCAGTACTTC. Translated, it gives CATSNPVEGRGEPSNFYEQYF.

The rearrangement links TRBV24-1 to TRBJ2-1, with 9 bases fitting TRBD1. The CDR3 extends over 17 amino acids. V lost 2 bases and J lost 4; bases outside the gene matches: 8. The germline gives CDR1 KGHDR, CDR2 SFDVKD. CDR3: CATSDSGTGRFYNEQFF. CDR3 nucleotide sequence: TGTGCCACCAGTGATTCGGGGACAGGGAGGTTTTACAATGAGCAGTTCTTC.

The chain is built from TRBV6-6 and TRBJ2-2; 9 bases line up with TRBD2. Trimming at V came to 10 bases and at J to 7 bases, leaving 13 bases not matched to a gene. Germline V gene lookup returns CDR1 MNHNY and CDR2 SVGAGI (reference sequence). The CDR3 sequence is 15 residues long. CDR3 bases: TGTGCCACCAAGCTCGCGGGAGGGCCGTTCGGGGAGCTGTTTTTT. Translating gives CATKLAGGPFGELFF.

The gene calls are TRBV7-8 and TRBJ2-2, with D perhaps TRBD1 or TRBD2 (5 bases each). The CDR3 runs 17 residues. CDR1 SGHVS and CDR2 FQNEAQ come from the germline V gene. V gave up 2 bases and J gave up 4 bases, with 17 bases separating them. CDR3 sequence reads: CASSLIWGGGPTGELFF. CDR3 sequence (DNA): TGTGCCAGCAGCTTAATTTGGGGCGGAGGCCCCACCGGGGAGCTGTTTTTT.

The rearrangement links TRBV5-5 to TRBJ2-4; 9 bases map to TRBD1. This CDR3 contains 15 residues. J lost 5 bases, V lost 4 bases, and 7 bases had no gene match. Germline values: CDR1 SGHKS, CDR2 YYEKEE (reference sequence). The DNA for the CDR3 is TGTGCCAGCAGCCGCAGGGGACAGGGAGAAAACATTCAGTACTTC. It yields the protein CASSRRGQGENIQYF.

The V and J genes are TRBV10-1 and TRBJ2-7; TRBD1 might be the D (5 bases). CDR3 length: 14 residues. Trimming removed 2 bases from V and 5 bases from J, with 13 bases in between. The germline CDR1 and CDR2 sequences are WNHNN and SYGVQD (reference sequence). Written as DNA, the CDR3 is TGCGCCAGCAGTGAGATTGGCAGGGCCAACGAGCAGTACTTC. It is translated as CASSEIGRANEQYF.

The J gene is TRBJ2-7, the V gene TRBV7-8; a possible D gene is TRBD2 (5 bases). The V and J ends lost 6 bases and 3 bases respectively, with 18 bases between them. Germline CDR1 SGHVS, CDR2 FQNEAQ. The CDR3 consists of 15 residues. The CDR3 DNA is TGTGCCAGCAGTCTAGCCGGACTTTACCTCTACGAGCAGTACTTC. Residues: CASSLAGLYLYEQYF.

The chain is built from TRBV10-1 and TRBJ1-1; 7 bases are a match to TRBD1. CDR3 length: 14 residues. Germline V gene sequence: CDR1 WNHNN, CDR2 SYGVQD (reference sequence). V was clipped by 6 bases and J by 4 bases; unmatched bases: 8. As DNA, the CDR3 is TGCGCCAGCAGCTACAGACAGGGACGCACTGAAGCTTTCTTT. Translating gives CASSYRQGRTEAFF.

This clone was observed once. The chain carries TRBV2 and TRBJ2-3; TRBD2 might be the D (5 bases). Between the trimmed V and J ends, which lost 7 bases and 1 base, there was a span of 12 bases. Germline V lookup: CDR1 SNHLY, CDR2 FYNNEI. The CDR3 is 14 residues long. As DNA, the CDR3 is TGTGCCAGCATAGTGGCTAGCCGCACAGATACGCAGTATTTT. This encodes CASIVASRTDTQYF.

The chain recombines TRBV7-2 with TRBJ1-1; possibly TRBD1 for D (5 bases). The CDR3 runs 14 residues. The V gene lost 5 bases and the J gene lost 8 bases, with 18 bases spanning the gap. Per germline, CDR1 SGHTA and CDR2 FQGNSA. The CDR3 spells CASSLTRGREEAFF. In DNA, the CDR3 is TGTGCCAGCAGCCTAACCCGGGGCCGGGAGGAAGCTTTCTTT.

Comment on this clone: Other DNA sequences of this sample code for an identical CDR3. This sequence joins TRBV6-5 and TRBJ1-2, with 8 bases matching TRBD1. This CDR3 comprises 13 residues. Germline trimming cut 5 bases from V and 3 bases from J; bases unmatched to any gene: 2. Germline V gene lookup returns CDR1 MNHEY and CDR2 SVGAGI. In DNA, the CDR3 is TGTGCCAGCAGTCCGACAGGGGACTATGGCTACACCTTC. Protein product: CASSPTGDYGYTF.

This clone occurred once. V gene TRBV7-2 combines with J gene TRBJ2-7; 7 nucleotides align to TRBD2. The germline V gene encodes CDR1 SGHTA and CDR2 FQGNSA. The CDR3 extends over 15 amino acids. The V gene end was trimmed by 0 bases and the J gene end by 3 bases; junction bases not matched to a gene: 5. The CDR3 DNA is TGTGCCAGCAGCTTAGCTGGGCTAGCGGTCTACGAGCAGTACTTC. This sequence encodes CASSLAGLAVYEQYF.